This entry features one T cell receptor (beta chain) sequence. The record originates from a study of control samples from healthy donors and cancer patients. CDR3 length: 14 residues. V dropped 5 bases and J dropped 1 base, with 12 bases sitting between them. Germline V CDR1 and CDR2: SGHNT, YYREEE (reference sequence). Method: immunoSEQ multiplex PCR; TCRdb's copy keeps in-frame clones and lacks some. Counted here are around 52,000 clones, 80% to 95% occurring once; the ten biggest clones make up about 0.91%. The specimen sequenced was PBMCs. The sequence was obtained from a man younger than 40 with colorectal cancer. V and J are TRBV5-4 and TRBJ1-2, with a possible D match to TRBD1 (5 bases). The CDR3 DNA reads as TGTGCCAGCAGTACGGAGGGGCGTAACTATGGCTACACCTTC. It yields the protein CASSTEGRNYGYTF.